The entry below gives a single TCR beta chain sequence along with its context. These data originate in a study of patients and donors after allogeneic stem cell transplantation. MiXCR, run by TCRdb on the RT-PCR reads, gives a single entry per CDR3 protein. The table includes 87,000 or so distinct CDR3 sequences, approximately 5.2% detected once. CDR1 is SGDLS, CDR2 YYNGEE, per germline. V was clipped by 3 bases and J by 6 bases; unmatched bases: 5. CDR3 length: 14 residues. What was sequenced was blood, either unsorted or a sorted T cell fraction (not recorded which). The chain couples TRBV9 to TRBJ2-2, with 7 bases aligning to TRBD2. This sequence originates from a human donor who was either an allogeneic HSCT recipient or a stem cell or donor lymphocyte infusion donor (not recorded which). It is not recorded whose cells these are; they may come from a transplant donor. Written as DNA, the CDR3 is TGTGCCAGCAGCGCCCTGACTAGCTCCGGGGAGCTGTTTTTT. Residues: CASSALTSSGELFF.